This T cell receptor beta chain was observed in a study of T cells in Graves' hyperthyroidism and ophthalmopathy. Study-level background: Peripheral blood collection took place at initial diagnosis, before any treatment.

The sample holds many counts of this clonotype. Germline V gives CDR1 SNHLY, CDR2 FYNNEI. Between the trimmed V and J ends, which lost 4 bases and 2 bases, there was a span of 12 bases. The CDR3 is 15 residues long. For Graves' hyperthyroidism to be stable, ophthalmopathy could not progress within 18 months. Based on clinical symptoms, serum thyroxine and TRAb, thyroid ultrasound and orbital computed tomography, diagnoses were reached. PBMCs were collected from an approximately 9.5 ml volume of fresh peripheral blood. Amplification yielded TCR beta CDR3 regions, with RNA transcripts as the source. RT-PCR in the first round (using the HTBI primer set) targeted the TCR CDR3. TCRdb used MiXCR to reprocess the multiplex PCR reads, holding one entry per CDR3 protein. The repertoire includes around 420,000 distinct CDR3 sequences, about 15% of them detected once, and 7.5% to 8% sits in the top ten.

The source of this sequence is a woman aged 18-29 years with Graves' hyperthyroidism. The sample consisted of blood. This sequence joins TRBV2 and TRBJ1-5; no clear D gene. The CDR3 sequence is CASSAAGQGNQPQHF. The DNA for the CDR3 is TGTGCCAGCAGTGCAGCCGGGCAGGGCAATCAGCCCCAGCATTTT.